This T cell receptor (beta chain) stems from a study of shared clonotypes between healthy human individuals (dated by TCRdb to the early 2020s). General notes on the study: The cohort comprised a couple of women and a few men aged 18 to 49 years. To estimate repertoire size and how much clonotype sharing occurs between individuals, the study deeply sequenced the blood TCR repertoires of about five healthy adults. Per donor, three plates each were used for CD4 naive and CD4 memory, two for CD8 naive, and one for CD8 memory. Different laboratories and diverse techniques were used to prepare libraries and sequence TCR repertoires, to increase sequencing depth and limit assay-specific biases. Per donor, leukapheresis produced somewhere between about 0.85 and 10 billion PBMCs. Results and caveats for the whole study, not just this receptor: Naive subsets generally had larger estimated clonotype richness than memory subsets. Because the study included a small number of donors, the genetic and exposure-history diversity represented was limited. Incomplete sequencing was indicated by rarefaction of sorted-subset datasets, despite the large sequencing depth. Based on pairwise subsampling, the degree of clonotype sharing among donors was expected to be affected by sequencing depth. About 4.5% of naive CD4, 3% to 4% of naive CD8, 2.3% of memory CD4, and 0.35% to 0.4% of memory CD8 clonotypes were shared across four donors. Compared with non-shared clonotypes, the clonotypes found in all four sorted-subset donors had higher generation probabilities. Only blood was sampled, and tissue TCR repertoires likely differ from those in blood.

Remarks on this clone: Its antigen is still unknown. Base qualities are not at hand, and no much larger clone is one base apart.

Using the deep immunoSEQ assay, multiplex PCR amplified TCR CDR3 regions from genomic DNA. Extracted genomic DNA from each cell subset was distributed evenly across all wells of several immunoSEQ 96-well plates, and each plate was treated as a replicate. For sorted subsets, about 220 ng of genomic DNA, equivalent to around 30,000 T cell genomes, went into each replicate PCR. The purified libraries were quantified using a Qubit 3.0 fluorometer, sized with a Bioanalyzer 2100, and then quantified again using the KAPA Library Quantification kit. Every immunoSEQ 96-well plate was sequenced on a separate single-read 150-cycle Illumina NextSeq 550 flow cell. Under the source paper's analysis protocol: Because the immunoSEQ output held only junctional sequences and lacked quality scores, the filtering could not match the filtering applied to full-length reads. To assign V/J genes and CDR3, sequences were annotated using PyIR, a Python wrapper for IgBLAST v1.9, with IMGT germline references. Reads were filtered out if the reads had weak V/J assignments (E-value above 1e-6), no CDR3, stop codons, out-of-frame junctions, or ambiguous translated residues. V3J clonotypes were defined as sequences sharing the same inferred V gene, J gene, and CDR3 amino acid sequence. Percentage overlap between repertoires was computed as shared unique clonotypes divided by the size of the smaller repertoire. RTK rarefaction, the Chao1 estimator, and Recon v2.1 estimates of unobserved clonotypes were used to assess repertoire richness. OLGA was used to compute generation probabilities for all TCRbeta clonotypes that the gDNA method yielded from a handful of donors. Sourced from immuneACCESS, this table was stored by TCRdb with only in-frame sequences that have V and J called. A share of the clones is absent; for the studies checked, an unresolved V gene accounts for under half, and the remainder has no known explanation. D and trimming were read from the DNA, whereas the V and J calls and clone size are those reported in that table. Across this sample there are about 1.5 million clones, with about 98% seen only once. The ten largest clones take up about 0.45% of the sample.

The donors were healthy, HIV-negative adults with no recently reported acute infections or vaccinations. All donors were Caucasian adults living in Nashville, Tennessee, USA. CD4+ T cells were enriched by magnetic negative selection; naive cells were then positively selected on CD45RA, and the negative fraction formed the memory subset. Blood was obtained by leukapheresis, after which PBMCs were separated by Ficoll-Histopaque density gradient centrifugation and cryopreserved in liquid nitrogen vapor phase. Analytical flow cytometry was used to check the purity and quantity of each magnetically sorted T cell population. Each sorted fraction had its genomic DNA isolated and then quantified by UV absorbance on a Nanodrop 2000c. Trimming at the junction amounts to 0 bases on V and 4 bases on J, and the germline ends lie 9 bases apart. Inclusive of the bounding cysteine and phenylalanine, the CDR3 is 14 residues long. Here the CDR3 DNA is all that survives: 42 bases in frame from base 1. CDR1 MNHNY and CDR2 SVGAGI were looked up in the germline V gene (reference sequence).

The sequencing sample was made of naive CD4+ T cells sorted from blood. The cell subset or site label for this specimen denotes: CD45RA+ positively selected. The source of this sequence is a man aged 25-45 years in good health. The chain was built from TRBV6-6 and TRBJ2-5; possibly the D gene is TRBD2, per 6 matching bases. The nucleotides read TGTGCCAGCAGTTACTCTAGCGGAGTAGAGACCCAGTACTTC. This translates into CASSYSSGVETQYF.